The T cell receptor beta chain described here comes from a study of tumor and adjacent non-tumor tissue in lung cancer. Overall study: On average, productive TCRbeta reads reached 4 million to 4.5 million per sample. Study results and limitations: Tumor tissue had significantly higher TCR diversity than normal lung. Top 100 clones took a larger repertoire share in normal lung.

The CDR3 is 13 amino acids. CDR1 is SQVTM and CDR2 is ANQGSEA in the germline V gene. This clonotype was picked up one time. What it recognizes is unknown. The junction shows a germline mismatch at one end, possibly a read error. No cell sorting was done before RNA was extracted from the tissue. This non-tumor lung sample came from over 3 cm beyond the tumor edge. Chemotherapy-naive patients with new lung cancer underwent thoracic surgery in China, August–late 2014. The library came from three nested PCR rounds adapted from ARM-PCR protocols. TCRdb re-called the multiplex PCR reads through MiXCR, storing one row per CDR3 protein. The sample shows about 50,000 distinct CDR3 sequences, about 70% of them seen only once.

What was sequenced was distant non-tumor lung tissue. V usage is TRBV29-1 and J usage is TRBJ2-5; D may be TRBD1 or TRBD2 (5 bases each). The clonotype comes from an older woman with non-small cell lung cancer. CDR3 DNA sequence: TGCAGTGTCCTGAGGGGAGTCACAGAGGCCCAGTATTTC. Residues: CSVLRGVTEAQYF.